This entry lists 14 T cell receptor beta chains sequenced from one sample in a study of cytomegalovirus exposure and HLA in healthy donors. The PCR made use of 60 Vbeta and 13 Jbeta primers. The repertoire was sequenced with immunoSEQ multiplex PCR; TCRdb's copy has only in-frame clones and lacks some. The sample has about 170,000 clones; over 65% are singletons. Sequencing input: PBMCs. These receptors were taken from a female donor in good health and CMV-seronegative.

CDR3 region: CASSQERTGVAKNIQYF. The CDR3 bases are TGTGCCAGCAGCCAAGAACGAACAGGGGTAGCCAAAAACATTCAGTACTTC. The chain recombines TRBV4-2 with TRBJ2-4; 7 bases map to TRBD1. The CDR3 length is 17 residues. Germline assignment: CDR1 LGHNA and CDR2 YNFKEQ. V gave up 0 bases and J gave up 0 bases; unmatched junction bases: 5.

The J gene is TRBJ2-7, the V gene TRBV28; D might be TRBD1 (5 bases). The CDR3 contains 12 residues. Germline assignment: CDR1 MDHEN and CDR2 SYDVKM. Trimming took off 6 bases at V and 2 bases at J, with 8 bases between the two ends. CDR3 region: CASSRATYEQYF. DNA for the CDR3: TGTGCCAGCAGCAGGGCTACCTACGAGCAGTACTTC.

J is TRBJ2-7 and V is TRBV7-9, with no clear D. Germline lookup yields CDR1 SEHNR and CDR2 FQNEAQ (reference sequence). Trimming left V 2 bases short and J 5 bases short, with 16 bases between. This CDR3 region has 15 residues. The CDR3 nucleotides read TGTGCCAGCAGCTTATGGCGGCAAGGTGTCAACGAGCAGTACTTC. It specifies CASSLWRQGVNEQYF.

The chain carries TRBV14 and TRBJ1-6; D remains ambiguous. The CDR3 has 13 residues. The V end was cut by 0 bases, the J end by 14 bases, with 11 bases between. The germline CDR1 and CDR2 sequences are SGHDN and FVKESK. The CDR3: CASSQDLRSTLHF. CDR3 nucleotide sequence: TGTGCCAGCAGCCAAGATCTCCGGTCTACCCTCCACTTT.

The rearrangement joins TRBV28 to TRBJ2-3, with D possibly being TRBD2 (5 bases). Germline CDR1 is MDHEN and CDR2 is SYDVKM. V was cut by 1 base and J by 8 bases, with 16 bases left in between. This CDR3 spans 15 amino acids. The chain's CDR3 is CASSLFSDGLGTQYF. In DNA, the CDR3 is TGTGCCAGCAGTTTATTTTCGGACGGACTTGGTACGCAGTATTTT.

The chain uses TRBV7-6 and TRBJ2-7; the D is unclear. Germline lookup yields CDR1 SGHVS and CDR2 FNYEAQ. Trimming pared 3 bases from V and 0 bases from J, leaving 15 bases between. This CDR3 region has 16 residues. Here the CDR3 reads CASSFIDSKSSYEQYF. DNA for the CDR3: TGTGCCAGCAGCTTTATCGACTCGAAGAGCTCCTACGAGCAGTACTTC. Looking up the rest from reference TRBV7-6 and TRBJ2-7 gives the full variable domain: GAGVSQSPRYKVTKRGQDVALRCDPISGHVSLYWYRQALGQGPEFLTYFNYEAQQDKSGLPNDRFSAERPEGSISTLTIQRTEQRDSAMYRCASSFIDSKSSYEQYFGPGTRLTVT.

V is TRBV4-3 and J is TRBJ2-5; TRBD1 matches at 8 bases. The end of the DNA is better explained by TRBJ2-7, so the J call may be wrong. The CDR3 is 14 amino acids. CDR1 is LGHNA and CDR2 is YSLEER in the germline V gene. The CDR3 protein is CASSPRTGNYEQYF. The DNA of the CDR3 is TGCGCCAGCAGCCCTCGGACAGGGAACTACGAGCAGTACTTC.

The chain uses TRBV5-1 and TRBJ2-7; the D is unclear. The V end was cut by 1 base, the J end by 2 bases, with 7 bases between. This CDR3 has 13 amino acids. CDR1 is SGHRS, CDR2 YFSETQ, per germline. The chain's CDR3 is CASSLPPAYEQYF. The CDR3 DNA follows: TGCGCCAGCAGCTTGCCCCCAGCCTACGAGCAGTACTTC. The entire variable domain, with the rest obtained from reference TRBV5-1 and TRBJ2-7, is as follows: KAGVTQTPRYLIKTRGQQVTLSCSPISGHRSVSWYQQTPGQGLQFLFEYFSETQRNKGNFPGRFSGRQFSNSRSEMNVSTLELGDSALYLCASSLPPAYEQYFGPGTRLTVT.

This chain uses TRBV28 with TRBJ1-2, with D uncertain. Germline V gives CDR1 MDHEN, CDR2 SYDVKM. V was cut by 3 bases and J by 1 base, with 12 bases left in between. The CDR3 length is 15 residues. The chain's CDR3 is CASSLAGGLNYGYTF. The CDR3 nucleotides read TGTGCCAGCAGTTTGGCGGGCGGACTTAACTATGGCTACACCTTC.

A few counts support this clone. J is TRBJ1-1 and V is TRBV7-2; no clear D gene. The CDR3 covers 13 residues. Germline loops: CDR1 SGHTA, CDR2 FQGNSA. V dropped 1 base and J dropped 6 bases, with 9 bases sitting between them. The CDR3 region has the DNA TGTGCCAGCAGCTTAGAATTGTATGCTGAAGCTTTCTTT. Amino acid sequence: CASSLELYAEAFF.

The chain is built from TRBV5-4 and TRBJ2-7, with a tentative D call TRBD2 (6 bases). Germline V gene sequence: CDR1 SGHNT, CDR2 YYREEE (reference sequence). V lost 4 bases and J lost 2, with 13 bases in between. There are 14 residues in the CDR3. CDR3 sequence reads: CASSPGVEAYEQYF. The DNA of the CDR3 is TGTGCCAGCAGCCCGGGGGTGGAGGCCTACGAGCAGTACTTC.

The chain couples TRBV29-1 to TRBJ2-1, with a weak D call TRBD2 (6 bases). The CDR3 length is 13 residues. Trimming left V 8 bases short and J 9 bases short, with 20 bases between. Germline V CDR1 and CDR2: SQVTM, ANQGSEA. In DNA form, the CDR3 reads TGCAGCTCGGGGGTTTTTGGGACGGGTGAGCAGTTCTTC. Translation gives CSSGVFGTGEQFF.

This clone occurred a few times. V gene TRBV6-4 combines with J gene TRBJ2-7; 7 bases are a match to TRBD1. The CDR3 extends over 14 amino acids. Germline V gene data show CDR1 as MRHNA and CDR2 as SNTAGT. Trimming at V came to 7 bases and at J to 2 bases, leaving 8 bases not matched to a gene. The CDR3 region has the DNA TGTGCCAGCACTGCCCAGGGGGAGACCTACGAGCAGTACTTC. This sequence encodes CASTAQGETYEQYF.

V is TRBV10-1 and J is TRBJ1-6; TRBD1 might be the D (6 bases). Trimming shortened V by 9 bases and J by 10 bases, and 19 bases separated the two germline ends. Germline V gene lookup returns CDR1 WNHNN and CDR2 SYGVQD (reference sequence). The CDR3 has 14 amino acids. Written as DNA, the CDR3 is TGCGCCAGGGCCGGGACATCGCTTCTCTCACCCCTCCACTTT. This sequence encodes CARAGTSLLSPLHF.